This passage covers 22 T cell receptor beta chains from one sample sequenced in a study of vaccination effects on CD4 cells after COVID-19. These TCRs are of unknown antigen specificity. Cultured cells yielded isolated CD4+ T cells after around 10 days. Every participant took two doses of the BNT162b2 or mRNA-1273 vaccine. Profiled with immunoSEQ multiplex PCR; TCRdb holds only in-frame clones, not every one. The sample has about 47,000 clones, just over 70% seen once. The sample here was CD4+ T cells from PBMCs cultured without peptide, taken after COVID-19 vaccination. The receptors were sampled from a human donor who received a COVID-19 vaccine.

This chain links TRBV14 with TRBJ1-4; maybe TRBD1 (6 bases). V gave up 3 bases and J gave up 10 bases, with 15 bases separating them. There are 14 residues in the CDR3. CDR1 and CDR2 (germline): SGHDN, FVKESK. This CDR3 is CASSHAGVSGKLFF. The CDR3 DNA is TGTGCCAGCAGCCATGCAGGGGTTAGTGGAAAACTGTTTTTT.

This clone has just one count. Written as DNA, the CDR3 is TGTGCCAGTGCGAGAGAGACCCAGTACTTC. Amino acids: CASARETQYF. The rearrangement joins TRBV12-3 or TRBV12-4 to TRBJ2-5; no clear D. Between the trimmed V and J ends, which lost 9 bases and 4 bases, there was a span of 6 bases. CDR3 size: 10 residues.

J is TRBJ2-2 and V is TRBV5-1; possible D gene TRBD1, 6 bases. Germline CDR1 is SGHRS and CDR2 is YFSETQ. The ends were cut back, 1 base at V and 2 bases at J, with 18 bases in the middle. This CDR3 region has 18 residues. The CDR3 DNA reads TGCGCCAGCAGCTTGTGGGAGTTGGACAGCGGAAACACCGGGGAGCTGTTTTTT. Translation: CASSLWELDSGNTGELFF.

This clone was counted between two and nine times. The chain links TRBV10-1 to TRBJ2-5; D unclear. The germline gives CDR1 WNHNN, CDR2 SYGVQD (reference sequence). V was shortened by 3 bases and J by 1 base, with 6 bases between the two germline ends. The CDR3 runs 13 residues. CDR3 nucleotide sequence: TGCGCCAGCAGTGAACAGATCCAAGAGACCCAGTACTTC. It translates to CASSEQIQETQYF.

The chain links TRBV14 to TRBJ2-3, with 7 positions matching TRBD2. This CDR3 contains 15 residues. V was pared by 1 base and J by 7 bases, with 8 bases of the junction left unmatched. Germline CDR1 SGHDN, CDR2 FVKESK. CDR3 sequence (DNA): TGTGCCAGCAGCCAAGCGGGGGGAGCACACAATACGCAGTATTTT. Residues: CASSQAGGAHNTQYF.

This chain links TRBV6-6 with TRBJ2-7; D remains unclear. The V gene's germline CDR1 is MNHNY and CDR2 SVGAGI (reference sequence). Deletions cut 2 bases from V and 7 bases from J, with 12 bases between. The CDR3 extends over 13 amino acids. The CDR3 loop is CASSYVSPLEQYF. CDR3 nucleotides: TGTGCCAGCAGTTACGTTTCACCCCTGGAGCAGTACTTC.

This rearrangement joins TRBV9 to TRBJ2-1; D is undetermined. This CDR3 has 15 residues. Per the germline V gene, CDR1 is SGDLS and CDR2 is YYNGEE. Trimming removed 0 bases at V and 4 bases at J, with 11 bases between. The CDR3 loop reads CASSVAGLGYNEQFF. The CDR3 DNA follows: TGTGCCAGCAGCGTAGCAGGTTTAGGGTACAATGAGCAGTTCTTC.

V gene TRBV20-1 combines with J gene TRBJ2-7, with D possibly matching TRBD2 (6 bases). Germline CDR1 is DFQATT and CDR2 is SNEGSKA (reference sequence). The V and J ends lost 3 bases and 3 bases respectively, with 12 bases between them. This CDR3 is built from 13 residues. The DNA for the CDR3 is TGCAGTGCTAGTAAAGGCGGGGACTACGAGCAGTACTTC. Protein: CSASKGGDYEQYF.

This clone was counted a few times. V usage is TRBV6-5 and J usage is TRBJ1-1; the match to TRBD1 covers 7 bases. Trimming cost V 5 bases and J 5 bases; bases outside gene matches: 5. The length of the CDR3 is 13 residues. The V gene's germline CDR1 is MNHEY and CDR2 SVGAGI. The DNA for the CDR3 is TGTGCCAGCAGTCTGACAGGGATGACTGAAGCTTTCTTT. This translates into CASSLTGMTEAFF.

The sample holds a few counts of this clone. The gene calls are TRBV13 and TRBJ1-5; perhaps TRBD1 as D (6 bases). The CDR3 sequence is 13 residues long. CDR1 and CDR2 (germline): PRHDT, FYEKMQ (reference sequence). V gave up 1 base and J gave up 7 bases, with 8 bases separating them. CDR3 in DNA: TGTGCCAGCAGCTTAGCAGGGGCCCAGCCCCAGCATTTT. Protein sequence: CASSLAGAQPQHF.

The chain is built from TRBV5-8 and TRBJ1-4; 7 bases agree with TRBD1. Trimming at V came to 5 bases and at J to 7 bases, leaving 8 bases not matched to a gene. This CDR3 is built from 14 residues. The germline V gene encodes CDR1 SGHTS and CDR2 YDEGEE. DNA for the CDR3: TGTGCCAGCAGGTCCGGGACAGAGTTTGAAAAACTGTTTTTT. Translation: CASRSGTEFEKLFF.

This clone has more than one count but fewer than ten. The chain has TRBV3-1 (or the pseudogene TRBV3-2) and TRBJ1-3; no firm D call. Trimming stripped 3 bases from V and 7 bases from J, with 4 bases between. CDR1 is LGHDT, CDR2 YNNKEL, per germline (reference sequence). This CDR3 comprises 11 residues. CDR3: CASSHRNTIYF. The CDR3 nucleotides read TGTGCCAGCAGCCACCGGAACACCATATATTTT.

The V and J genes are TRBV5-8 and TRBJ1-1; 9 nucleotides match TRBD1. J gave up 6 bases and V 2 bases, and 5 bases lay outside the gene matches. In germline, CDR1 is SGHTS, CDR2 YDEGEE. This CDR3 has 14 residues. This chain's CDR3 is CASSFTGGRAEAFF. The CDR3, as DNA: TGTGCCAGCAGCTTCACAGGGGGCCGGGCTGAAGCTTTCTTT.

The chain is built from TRBV2 and TRBJ2-2, with 9 bases identical to TRBD2. The CDR3 runs to 15 residues. V lost 7 bases, J lost 4 bases, and 7 bases stayed unmatched. Germline lookup yields CDR1 SNHLY and CDR2 FYNNEI. The DNA for the CDR3 is TGTGCCAGCACTGCGCTGACTAGCGGCACCGGGGAGCTGTTTTTT. It codes for CASTALTSGTGELFF.

The rearrangement links TRBV6-6 to TRBJ2-2; the D is unclear. Germline V gene data show CDR1 as MNHNY and CDR2 as SVGAGI (reference sequence). This CDR3 region has 14 residues. The V and J ends lost 4 bases and 2 bases respectively, with 8 bases between them. The chain's CDR3 is CASSLGFNTGELFF. The CDR3, as DNA: TGTGCCAGCAGTTTAGGTTTTAACACCGGGGAGCTGTTTTTT.

The table lists this clone with a count of one. CDR3 bases: TGTGCCAGCACCCGCGCGGGTGGGGAGCAGTACTTC. Protein: CASTRAGGEQYF. The chain joins TRBV7-9 to TRBJ2-7, with a weak D call TRBD2 (5 bases). Trimming cost V 7 bases and J 7 bases, with 14 bases left between them. Germline CDR1 reads SEHNR; CDR2 reads FQNEAQ (reference sequence). This CDR3 spans 12 amino acids.

The chain employs TRBV4-1 and TRBJ1-3; no definite D call. V lost 4 bases and J 0 bases, leaving 10 bases between the germline ends. CDR3 length: 15 residues. Germline V gives CDR1 MGHRA, CDR2 YSYEKL. CDR3 in DNA: TGCGCCAGCAGCCCTCTCACCCACTCTGGAAACACCATATATTTT. This gives the protein CASSPLTHSGNTIYF.

The V and J genes are TRBV6-5 and TRBJ1-2, with 11 bases matching TRBD1. The CDR3 length is 14 residues. Trimming cost V 6 bases and J 5 bases; bases outside gene matches: 5. Germline V CDR1 and CDR2: MNHEY, SVGAGI. The CDR3 here is CASRMGQGVYGYTF. CDR3 DNA sequence: TGTGCCAGCAGAATGGGACAGGGGGTTTATGGCTACACCTTC.

This clone appeared a single time. The chain is built from TRBV7-8 and TRBJ1-1, with D possibly matching TRBD1 (6 bases). Germline loops: CDR1 SGHVS, CDR2 FQNEAQ. Trimming cost V 5 bases and J 1 base, with 8 bases left between them. The CDR3 is made up of 13 amino acids. The CDR3 sequence is CASSPTGNTEAFF. In nucleotides, the CDR3 is TGTGCCAGCAGCCCGACAGGGAACACTGAAGCTTTCTTT.

In this sample, this clone turned up once. This sequence joins TRBV11-2 and TRBJ1-2; D perhaps matches TRBD1 (6 bases). V was trimmed by 4 bases and J by 8 bases, leaving 20 bases between them. Germline CDR1 is SGHAT and CDR2 is FQNNGV. This CDR3 is 15 amino acids long. The CDR3 DNA is TGTGCCAGCAGCTCTCCTACAGGGTATCAGGGCGGCTACACCTTC. This encodes CASSSPTGYQGGYTF.

The genes are TRBV5-1 and TRBJ2-7; TRBD2 matches 7 bases. CDR3 length: 15 amino acids. V shed 4 bases, J shed 0 bases, and the junction held 7 bases outside the gene matches. Germline CDR1 SGHRS, CDR2 YFSETQ. The CDR3 region has the DNA TGCGCCAGCAGCCCGGGCGGGGGTGACTCCTACGAGCAGTACTTC. It codes for CASSPGGGDSYEQYF.

V is TRBV7-9 and J is TRBJ1-2; TRBD1 might be the D (6 bases). The V end was cut by 5 bases, the J end by 6 bases, with 13 bases between. This CDR3 region has 13 residues. From germline, CDR1 is SEHNR and CDR2 FQNEAQ (reference sequence). CDR3 amino acids: CASSPQGPNGYTF. CDR3 coding DNA: TGTGCCAGCAGCCCACAGGGTCCAAATGGCTACACCTTC.